This entry lists 25 T cell receptor beta chains sequenced from one sample in a study of blood T cells in healthy people across ages. Sample-barcoded 5' priming and a J-beta primer mix drove a second PCR of about 6 to 12 cycles. TCRdb re-called the 5' RACE reads through MiXCR, storing one row per CDR3 protein. Among roughly 800,000 distinct CDR3 sequences listed, 40% to 65% were seen once. Sequencing used blood. The source is a man older than 75 in good health.

This clonotype was observed a few times. This chain links TRBV6-5 with TRBJ2-7, with D perhaps given as TRBD1 or TRBD2 (5 bases each). The CDR3 extends over 14 amino acids. The germline gives CDR1 MNHEY, CDR2 SVGAGI. V lost 6 bases and J 3 bases, leaving 15 bases between the germline ends. CDR3 sequence reads: CASRTGAVGYEQYF. CDR3 in DNA: TGTGCCAGCAGGACCGGGGCTGTCGGCTACGAGCAGTACTTC.

This clonotype was observed a few times. V is TRBV7-2 and J is TRBJ2-1, with TRBD2 identical over 9 bases. Germline loops: CDR1 SGHTA, CDR2 FQGNSA. The CDR3 runs to 16 residues. V trimming: 1 base; J trimming: 2 bases; junction bases outside the gene matches: 3. DNA for the CDR3: TGTGCCAGCAGCTTAGACGCGGGAGGGCCCTACAATGAGCAGTTCTTC. It is translated as CASSLDAGGPYNEQFF.

This chain links TRBV11-2 with TRBJ2-3; TRBD2 aligns across 7 bases. Germline-derived CDR1 and CDR2 are SGHAT and FQNNGV. There are 16 residues in the CDR3. J gave up 14 bases and V 4 bases, and 21 bases lay outside the gene matches. CDR3: CASSSIVGGRHRYAYF. The CDR3 coding sequence is TGTGCCAGCAGCTCCATAGTGGGAGGGAGGCACAGATACGCGTATTTT.

About this clonotype: One end of the junction is discordant with germline, which a read error may explain. This chain links TRBV7-9 with TRBJ2-3; D is possibly TRBD2 (5 bases). The CDR3 extends over 14 amino acids. CDR1 is SEHNR, CDR2 FQNEAQ, per germline (reference sequence). Here the CDR3 DNA reads TGTGCCACCAGCCTAGCATTCAGCACAGATACGCAGTATTTT. It encodes CATSLAFSTDTQYF. The full variable domain, rest sourced from reference TRBV7-9 and TRBJ2-3, is DTGVSQNPRHKITKRGQNVTFRCDPISEHNRLYWYRQTLGQGPEFLTYFQNEAQLEKSRLLSDRFSAERPKGSFSTLEIQRTEQGDSAMYLCATSLAFSTDTQYFGPGTRLTVL.

The chain has TRBV5-1 and TRBJ2-1; the match to TRBD2 covers 12 bases. The CDR3 spans 16 residues. The germline CDR1 and CDR2 sequences are SGHRS and YFSETQ. The trim removed 4 bases at V and 7 bases at J, leaving 9 bases unmatched. CDR3 protein: CASSTRLAGVVNEQFF. The CDR3 bases are TGCGCCAGCAGCACTAGACTAGCGGGAGTGGTAAATGAGCAGTTCTTC.

V usage is TRBV29-1 and J usage is TRBJ2-7; D is ambiguous. Germline lookup yields CDR1 SQVTM and CDR2 ANQGSEA. The ends were cut back, 7 bases at V and 0 bases at J, with 13 bases in the middle. The CDR3 has 13 amino acids. This CDR3 reads CSARPRSSYEQYF. The CDR3 DNA is TGCAGCGCTAGGCCCAGAAGCTCCTACGAGCAGTACTTC.

V and J are TRBV29-1 and TRBJ1-2, with TRBD1 as a possible D gene (5 bases). Trimming took 5 bases from V and 3 from J, leaving 13 bases between them. Germline V lookup: CDR1 SQVTM, CDR2 ANQGSEA. This CDR3 region has 13 residues. CDR3 bases: TGCAGCGTTTTGGTAGGGGCGGACTATGGCTACACCTTC. This sequence encodes CSVLVGADYGYTF.

The chain is built from TRBV9 and TRBJ2-1, with D possibly being TRBD1 (7 bases). Germline-derived CDR1 and CDR2 are SGDLS and YYNGEE. The CDR3 loop spans 16 amino acids. The ends were cut back, 0 bases at V and 4 bases at J, with 14 bases in the middle. The CDR3 DNA is TGTGCCAGCAGCGTAGCTGGAGGGGGCAAATACAATGAGCAGTTCTTC. This encodes CASSVAGGGKYNEQFF. Supplemented by reference TRBV9 and TRBJ2-1, the full variable domain reads DSGVTQTPKHLITATGQRVTLRCSPRSGDLSVYWYQQSLDQGLQFLIQYYNGEERAKGNILERFSAQQFPDLHSELNLSSLELGDSALYFCASSVAGGGKYNEQFFGPGTRLTVL.

In this sample, this clonotype turned up a few times. This rearrangement joins TRBV7-3 to TRBJ2-5; 12 nucleotides line up with TRBD2. The CDR3 totals 16 residues. CDR1 is SGHTA and CDR2 is FQGTGA in the germline V gene. V lost 5 bases, J lost 2 bases, and 6 bases stayed unmatched. CDR3 nucleotide sequence: TGTGCCAGCAGCAATGGACTAGCGGGGTTTCAAGAGACCCAGTACTTC. Amino acids: CASSNGLAGFQETQYF.

The genes are TRBV5-4 and TRBJ2-6; D uncertain. Looked up from germline, CDR1 is SGHNT and CDR2 is YYREEE (reference sequence). CDR3 length: 13 residues. Trimming took 4 bases from V and 4 from J, leaving 6 bases between them. CDR3 sequence (DNA): TGTGCCAGCAGCCACCCCGGGGCCAACGTCCTGACTTTC. This encodes CASSHPGANVLTF.

This clonotype occurred a few times. This chain links TRBV7-9 with TRBJ2-3; 8 bases fit TRBD1. CDR1 and CDR2 from the germline V gene are SEHNR and FQNEAQ (reference sequence). The CDR3 totals 16 residues. With V trimmed by 4 bases and J by 14 bases, 20 bases remained unmatched. The CDR3 DNA sequence: TGTGCCAGCAGCTCGACAGGGGCCAACGGGCACAGATACGCGTATTTT. Protein: CASSSTGANGHRYAYF.

The CDR3 DNA reads as TGTGCCAGCAGTCCAGGGTCCTCGGATGAAAAACTGTTTTTT. Protein sequence: CASSPGSSDEKLFF. The rearrangement uses TRBV12-3 or TRBV12-4 and TRBJ1-4, with TRBD1 as a possible D gene (5 bases). The CDR3 runs 14 residues. Trimming removed 5 bases at V and 6 bases at J, with 13 bases between.

The chain joins TRBV24-1 to TRBJ1-1; D not certain. V shed 9 bases and J shed 3 bases, with 16 bases lying between them. The germline V gene has CDR1 KGHDR and CDR2 SFDVKD. This CDR3 comprises 14 residues. CDR3 nucleotide sequence: TGTGCCACCCAAGGATGGGGTTCGGACACTGAAGCTTTCTTT. As protein: CATQGWGSDTEAFF.

This clonotype showed up many times. At one of its ends the junction is not consistent with the germline gene, which may arise from a read error. The CDR3, as DNA: TGTGCCAGCAGCCAGTCTTTGGGGCAGCAGCAAGGGACCCAGTACTTC. Translated: CASSQSLGQQQGTQYF. The rearrangement links TRBV7-9 to TRBJ2-5; tentatively, D is TRBD1 (5 bases). The CDR3 is made up of 16 amino acids. CDR1 SEHNR and CDR2 FQNEAQ come from the germline V gene (reference sequence).

This chain uses TRBV10-3 with TRBJ2-5; 8 positions match TRBD1. From germline, CDR1 is ENHRY and CDR2 SYGVKD. V was pared by 6 bases and J by 5 bases, with 8 bases of the junction left unmatched. The CDR3 covers 14 residues. CDR3 protein: CAIRRTGTGETQYF. CDR3 bases: TGTGCCATCAGAAGGACAGGGACTGGTGAGACCCAGTACTTC.

V is TRBV5-1 and J is TRBJ1-2; D unresolved. Trimming pared 5 bases from V and 4 bases from J, leaving 15 bases between. CDR3 size: 14 residues. CDR1 SGHRS and CDR2 YFSETQ come from the germline V gene. This chain's CDR3 is CASRIDGGTYGYTF. CDR3 DNA: TGCGCCAGCAGGATAGACGGAGGAACCTATGGCTACACCTTC. The full variable domain, in which reference TRBV5-1 and TRBJ1-2 provide the parts outside the CDR3, is KAGVTQTPRYLIKTRGQQVTLSCSPISGHRSVSWYQQTPGQGLQFLFEYFSETQRNKGNFPGRFSGRQFSNSRSEMNVSTLELGDSALYLCASRIDGGTYGYTFGSGTRLTVV.

The rearrangement uses TRBV29-1 and TRBJ2-1; D ambiguous. There are 10 residues in the CDR3. V lost 4 bases and J 8 bases, leaving 6 bases between the germline ends. CDR1 and CDR2 from the germline V gene are SQVTM and ANQGSEA. The CDR3 sequence: CSVVVDEQFF. In nucleotides, the CDR3 is TGCAGCGTTGTAGTTGATGAGCAGTTCTTC.

The chain uses TRBV7-3 and TRBJ2-3; 11 nucleotides agree with TRBD2. The CDR3 runs to 14 residues. Germline CDR1 and CDR2: SGHTA and FQGTGA. Losses at the gene ends were 4 bases for V and 10 bases for J; bases not matched to a gene: 7. The CDR3 here is CASSYAASGRSQYF. The CDR3 DNA follows: TGTGCCAGCAGCTATGCGGCTAGCGGGAGGTCGCAGTATTTT.

The chain carries TRBV20-1 and TRBJ2-2; 8 positions match TRBD2. After removal of 3 bases from V and 7 bases from J, the junction contained 4 bases not matched to a gene. The CDR3 consists of 13 residues. Germline V lookup: CDR1 DFQATT, CDR2 SNEGSKA (reference sequence). CDR3 in amino acids: CSARAGGNGELFF. The CDR3 DNA reads TGCAGTGCTAGGGCGGGGGGTAACGGGGAGCTGTTTTTT.

The chain combines TRBV28 with TRBJ2-1; 12 bases are shared with TRBD2. V was clipped by 4 bases and J by 8 bases; unmatched bases: 9. CDR3 length equals 16 residues. Germline CDR1 MDHEN, CDR2 SYDVKM. The CDR3 is CASSSPTSGSIDEQFF. CDR3 DNA sequence: TGTGCCAGCAGTTCCCCGACTAGCGGGAGTATAGATGAGCAGTTCTTC.

V and J are TRBV20-1 and TRBJ2-7, with D maybe TRBD1 (8 bases). The CDR3 is 13 residues long. Per germline, CDR1 DFQATT and CDR2 SNEGSKA (reference sequence). The V end was cut by 6 bases, the J end by 2 bases, with 14 bases between. CDR3 residues: CSANRGGAYEQYF. CDR3 DNA: TGCAGTGCGAACAGGGGGGGAGCCTACGAGCAGTACTTC.

The chain uses TRBV27 and TRBJ2-5; 8 positions match TRBD1. CDR1 and CDR2 (germline): MNHEY, SMNVEV (reference sequence). CDR3 length: 20 amino acids. Trimming cost V 6 bases and J 5 bases; bases outside gene matches: 26. The DNA of the CDR3 is TGTGCCAGCAGCTTACCCCCTAGAAGACAGGGGCGCGTACCGAGGGAGACCCAGTACTTC. Amino acids: CASSLPPRRQGRVPRETQYF.

This clonotype turned up a few times. V and J are TRBV6-2 or TRBV6-3 and TRBJ2-7; a possible D gene is TRBD2 (6 bases). V lost 2 bases to trimming and J lost 1 base, with 15 bases between them. This CDR3 is built from 16 residues. Germline V gives CDR1 MNHEY, CDR2 SVGEGT. The CDR3 loop is CASSYPGRLGSYEQYF. The CDR3 DNA sequence: TGTGCCAGCAGTTACCCCGGGCGACTAGGGTCCTACGAGCAGTACTTC.

V usage is TRBV9 and J usage is TRBJ1-4; D gene ambiguous. The CDR3 sequence is 13 residues long. Germline V gives CDR1 SGDLS, CDR2 YYNGEE. Trimming removed 3 bases from V and 8 bases from J, with 11 bases in between. The CDR3 loop reads CASSGSSYEKLFF. CDR3 nucleotide sequence: TGTGCCAGCAGCGGGTCGTCCTACGAAAAACTGTTTTTT.

The genes are TRBV20-1 and TRBJ2-3; the D call may be TRBD1 or TRBD2 (5 bases each). V shed 3 bases and J shed 2 bases, with 9 bases lying between them. The CDR3 has 13 amino acids. The germline gives CDR1 DFQATT, CDR2 SNEGSKA (reference sequence). The CDR3 DNA reads TGCAGTGCTAGGACGGGGCTCACAGATACGCAGTATTTT. This encodes CSARTGLTDTQYF.